This T cell receptor beta chain was captured in a study of blood T cell repertoires in COVID-19 (dated by TCRdb to 2020 to 2022). In the study overall: The collaborator samples originated in the United States, Italy and Spain and spanned the acute and convalescent phases of COVID-19. The prospective study material was composed of cDNA or gDNA derived from T cells, B-cell-depleted T cells, or PBMCs. A freely available public database, intended as a resource for researchers studying the immune response to SARS-CoV-2, is where the repertoires were released. The dataset comprised deeply sampled blood TCRbeta repertoires from subjects exposed to, actively infected with, or recovered from COVID-19. Where HLA class I and class II types were available, the types were taken from metadata supplied by the sample provider, not from assay-based typing. Sample metadata almost always included a de-identified subject ID, COVID-19 status, age in years and sex. The samples were drawn from two sources: the first 160 participants of the ongoing ImmuneRACE study, and some 1,300 subjects contributed by 6 global collaborators.

TCRbeta CDR3 regions were amplified from genomic DNA using the immunoSEQ Assay, a bias-controlled multiplex PCR. As for how the authors treated the data: The number of nucleated cells in each sample was estimated from the amplification of reference gene primers within the assay. Sequence reads were collapsed and filtered to measure the absolute abundance of every unique TCRbeta CDR3 rearrangement. Productive Simpson clonality was computed per sample as the square root of Simpson's diversity index over productive rearrangements. TCRdb limited this immuneACCESS table to in-frame rearrangements with V and J called. A share of clones is missing; checked studies link under half to unresolved V genes, and the rest is unexplained. That table gives V, J and clone size, and the DNA gave D and trimming. The sample profile shows approximately 500,000 clones; about 89% of them were found once. 7.8% of the sample belongs to the ten largest clones.

At the junction V is shortened by 0 bases and J by 11 bases; bases outside the gene matches: 6. The germline V gene specifies SGHRS as CDR1 and YFSETQ as CDR2. Including the terminal cysteine and phenylalanine, the CDR3 comprises 15 residues. Left in the record is the CDR3 DNA by itself, 45 bases read in frame from the first base. At one collaborating source in Seattle, patients were enrolled during active infection and were followed longitudinally through the course of disease. The collaborating institutions used their own protocols to collect whole blood in K2EDTA tubes. For TCRbeta analysis, collaborators shipped samples as frozen whole blood, isolated PBMCs, or DNA extracted from either of those sample types. This clone was seen only a few times. This receptor's antigen is unknown. Base quality data are lacking; no much larger clone is found one base away. Study-level results and caveats: The quantity of clinical and demographic metadata differed by source and by participant and was supplied without curation.

This sequence uses TRBV5-1 and TRBJ1-6; 9 central nucleotides agree with TRBD1. The clonotype originates from a woman in her forties or fifties with COVID-19, enrolled during active disease. The sequencing sample was made of peripheral blood. The base sequence is TGCGCCAGCAGCTTGGATCCGGGACAGGGAGCACCCCTCCACTTT. It specifies CASSLDPGQGAPLHF.